This T cell receptor beta chain is from a study of T cell repertoires in cytomegalovirus infection. Looking at the study overall: In public TCR beta signatures, there were indications of both CMV infection and matching HLA type.

Regarding the study as a whole: CMV carriers having the relevant HLA were flagged by cumulative public TCR beta family frequency. In two of eight donors, the top clonotype was HLA-C-restricted CMV-specific.

This clonotype was picked up many times. Its target is unknown. V was cut by 6 bases and J by 2 bases, with 17 bases left in between. There are 15 residues in the CDR3. Germline V CDR1 and CDR2: LGHNA, YNFKEQ. Each CDR3 protein is one row after TCRdb ran MiXCR on the reads. The repertoire consists of about 140,000 distinct CDR3 sequences, with roughly 6.5% occurring once and the leading ten covering about 20%. Specimen: PBMCs. The TCR was taken from a human donor in good health (CMV status not recorded). Some clones in this sample may be carry-over from other donors' samples. V usage is TRBV4-2 and J usage is TRBJ2-7, with D perhaps given as TRBD1 or TRBD2 (5 bases each). CDR3: CASREALGDPYEQYF. CDR3 DNA sequence: TGTGCCAGCAGAGAAGCACTAGGGGACCCCTACGAGCAGTACTTC.